The clone carrying this T cell receptor beta chain was counted many times. Its target is not known. Germline V CDR1 and CDR2: KGHDR, SFDVKD. The CDR3 extends over 18 amino acids. The ends were cut back, 3 bases at V and 0 bases at J, with 18 bases in the middle. The sample belongs to a study of T cells in Graves' hyperthyroidism and ophthalmopathy. Overall study findings and caveats: A 13 V-J model separated ophthalmopathy from stable hyperthyroidism. The blood repertoire included most of the expanded thyroid clonotypes above 0.001.

RNA transcripts yielded amplified TCR beta CDR3 regions. An initial round of RT-PCR targeting the TCR CDR3 relied on the HTBI primer set. TCRdb re-called the multiplex PCR reads with MiXCR, one entry per CDR3 protein. The sample contains about 380,000 distinct CDR3 sequences, around a sixth of which appear only once. This TCR was sampled from a man aged 18 to 30 with Graves' ophthalmopathy. V is TRBV24-1 and J is TRBJ2-3; D remains unclear. Specimen: blood. This chain's CDR3 is CATSDPRRGSRSTDTQYF. CDR3 coding DNA: TGTGCCACCAGTGATCCCCGTCGAGGATCTAGGAGCACAGATACGCAGTATTTT.